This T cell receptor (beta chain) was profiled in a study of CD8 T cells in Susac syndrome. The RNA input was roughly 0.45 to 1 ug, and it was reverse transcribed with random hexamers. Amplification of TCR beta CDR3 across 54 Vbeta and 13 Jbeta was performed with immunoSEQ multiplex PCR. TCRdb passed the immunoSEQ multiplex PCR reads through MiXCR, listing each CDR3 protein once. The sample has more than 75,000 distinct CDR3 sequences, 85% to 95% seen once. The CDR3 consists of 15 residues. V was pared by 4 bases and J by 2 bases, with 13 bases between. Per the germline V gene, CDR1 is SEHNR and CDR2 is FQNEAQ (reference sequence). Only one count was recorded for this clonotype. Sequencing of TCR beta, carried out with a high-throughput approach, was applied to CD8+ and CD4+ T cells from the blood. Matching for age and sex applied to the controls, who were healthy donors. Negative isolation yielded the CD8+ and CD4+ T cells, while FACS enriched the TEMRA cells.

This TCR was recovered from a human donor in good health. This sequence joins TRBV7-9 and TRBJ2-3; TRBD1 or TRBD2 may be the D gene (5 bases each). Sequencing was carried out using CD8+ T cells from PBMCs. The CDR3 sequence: CASSWGSPITDTQYF. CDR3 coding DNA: TGTGCCAGCAGCTGGGGGTCCCCTATCACAGATACGCAGTATTTT.